What follows are 5 T cell receptor beta chains derived from one specimen sequenced in a study of siplizumab effects on memory and regulatory T cells. The protocol was immunoSEQ multiplex PCR, while the TCRdb copy is restricted to in-frame clones and leaves out a portion. This sample has 75,000 to 100,000 clones, with over 90% found just once. Sequenced input: non-Treg CD4+ T cells sorted from blood. The source of these receptors is a human donor in good health.

The chain uses TRBV5-1 and TRBJ1-1; unclear D gene. Trimming took 4 bases from V and 11 from J, leaving 18 bases between them. This CDR3 has 13 amino acids. Germline V gene lookup returns CDR1 SGHRS and CDR2 YFSETQ. The CDR3, as DNA: TGCGCCAGCAGCCCCGGGAGGCCGACTATTGCTTTCTTT. This encodes CASSPGRPTIAFF. The variable domain in full, completed from reference TRBV5-1 and TRBJ1-1, reads KAGVTQTPRYLIKTRGQQVTLSCSPISGHRSVSWYQQTPGQGLQFLFEYFSETQRNKGNFPGRFSGRQFSNSRSEMNVSTLELGDSALYLCASSPGRPTIAFFGQGTRLTVV.

This chain connects TRBV7-8 to TRBJ1-4; 8 nucleotides match TRBD1. The CDR3 is 15 residues long. V shed 2 bases, J shed 7 bases, and the junction held 6 bases outside the gene matches. Germline loops: CDR1 SGHVS, CDR2 FQNEAQ. CDR3 residues: CASSLSRGRSEKLFF. CDR3 in DNA: TGTGCCAGCAGCTTATCCAGGGGGCGCAGTGAAAAACTGTTTTTT.

This sequence joins TRBV9 and TRBJ2-5; TRBD1 matches at 7 bases. CDR3 length: 15 residues. V trimming: 6 bases; J trimming: 6 bases; junction bases outside the gene matches: 14. Germline V lookup: CDR1 SGDLS, CDR2 YYNGEE. CDR3 coding DNA: TGTGCCAGCAAACAGGGCACAGGGGTTCTGCAGACCCAGTACTTC. This translates into CASKQGTGVLQTQYF.

This chain links TRBV30 with TRBJ2-1; D not resolved. The V end was cut by 4 bases, the J end by 0 bases, with 10 bases between. CDR1 and CDR2 (germline): GTSNPN, SVGIG (reference sequence). This CDR3 contains 14 residues. The CDR3 loop is CAWKTSSSYNEQFF. The CDR3 nucleotides read TGTGCCTGGAAAACTTCGAGCTCCTACAATGAGCAGTTCTTC.

This chain links TRBV4-1 with TRBJ2-1; D is undetermined. CDR1 is MGHRA and CDR2 is YSYEKL in the germline V gene. This CDR3 region has 13 residues. Trimming shortened V by 0 bases and J by 10 bases, and 10 bases separated the two germline ends. The CDR3 here is CASSQDRFREQFF. CDR3 coding DNA: TGCGCCAGCAGCCAAGATAGGTTTCGGGAGCAGTTCTTC.